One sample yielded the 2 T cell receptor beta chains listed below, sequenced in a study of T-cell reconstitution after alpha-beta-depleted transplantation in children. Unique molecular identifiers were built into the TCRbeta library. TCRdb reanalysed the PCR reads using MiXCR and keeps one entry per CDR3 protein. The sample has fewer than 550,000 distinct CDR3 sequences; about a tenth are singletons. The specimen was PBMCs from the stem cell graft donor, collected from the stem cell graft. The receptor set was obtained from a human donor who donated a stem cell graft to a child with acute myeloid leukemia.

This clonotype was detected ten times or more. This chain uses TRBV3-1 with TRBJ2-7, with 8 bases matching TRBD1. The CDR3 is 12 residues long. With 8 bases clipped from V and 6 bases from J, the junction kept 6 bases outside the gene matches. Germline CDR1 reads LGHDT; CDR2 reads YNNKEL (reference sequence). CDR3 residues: CASRGTGGEQYF. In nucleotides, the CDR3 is TGTGCCAGCCGAGGCACAGGGGGCGAGCAGTACTTC.

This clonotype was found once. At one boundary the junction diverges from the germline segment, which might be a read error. The CDR3 DNA reads TGTGCCACCAGCGGGGCTACCCCTAGCACAGAAACGCAGTATTTT. Translated, it gives CATSGATPSTETQYF. This chain connects TRBV15 to TRBJ2-3; D is perhaps TRBD1 or TRBD2 (5 bases each). CDR3 length equals 15 residues. Germline CDR1 is LNHNV and CDR2 is YYDKDF (reference sequence).